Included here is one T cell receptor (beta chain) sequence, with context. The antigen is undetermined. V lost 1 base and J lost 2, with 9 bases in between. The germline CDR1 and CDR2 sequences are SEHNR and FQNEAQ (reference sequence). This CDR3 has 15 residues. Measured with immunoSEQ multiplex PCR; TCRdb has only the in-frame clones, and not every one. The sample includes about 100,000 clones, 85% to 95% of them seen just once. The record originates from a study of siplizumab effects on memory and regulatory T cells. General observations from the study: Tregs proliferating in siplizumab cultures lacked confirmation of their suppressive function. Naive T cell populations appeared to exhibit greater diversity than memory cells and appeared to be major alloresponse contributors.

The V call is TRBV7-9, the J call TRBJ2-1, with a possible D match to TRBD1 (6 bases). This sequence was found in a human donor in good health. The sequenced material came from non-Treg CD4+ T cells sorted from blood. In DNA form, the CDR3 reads TGTGCCAGCAGCTTAGACGGGACAACCTACAATGAGCAGTTCTTC. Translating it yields CASSLDGTTYNEQFF.